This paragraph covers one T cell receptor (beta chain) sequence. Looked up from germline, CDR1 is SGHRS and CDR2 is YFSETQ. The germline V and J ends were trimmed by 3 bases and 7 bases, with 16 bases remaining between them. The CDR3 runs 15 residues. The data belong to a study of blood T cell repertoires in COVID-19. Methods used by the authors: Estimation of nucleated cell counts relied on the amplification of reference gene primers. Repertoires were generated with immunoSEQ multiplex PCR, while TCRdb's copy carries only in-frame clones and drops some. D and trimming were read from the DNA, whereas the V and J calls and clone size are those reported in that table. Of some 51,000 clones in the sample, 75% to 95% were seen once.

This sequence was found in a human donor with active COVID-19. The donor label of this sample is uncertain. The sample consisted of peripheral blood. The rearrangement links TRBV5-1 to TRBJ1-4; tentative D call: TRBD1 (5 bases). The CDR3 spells CASSWVLGQGEKLFF. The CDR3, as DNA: TGCGCCAGCAGCTGGGTCTTGGGGCAAGGTGAAAAACTGTTTTTT.